The present TCR beta chain was sequenced within a study of blood T cells in healthy people across ages. CDR1 is SGHTA and CDR2 is FQGNSA in the germline V gene. The CDR3 totals 14 residues. The ends were cut back, 3 bases at V and 3 bases at J, with 11 bases in the middle. Total RNA was isolated from each sample in quantities of at least 5 micrograms. A second roughly 6 to 11 cycle PCR used barcoded and J-beta primers. Using its own MiXCR run on the 5' RACE reads, TCRdb lists one record per CDR3 protein. The sample shows approximately 800,000 distinct CDR3 sequences, around 25% of them seen only once. This sample was also put to use in a study of T cells of mothers and their children. That publication notes: Study donors consisted of a few healthy Caucasian mothers and their six children.

The sequencing input was blood. V usage is TRBV7-2 and J usage is TRBJ1-1, with TRBD1 as a possible D gene (5 bases). This clonotype was obtained from a boy aged 5-17 years in good health. The CDR3 nucleotides are TGTGCCAGCAGCTTGGGCAGGGAATACACTGAAGCTTTCTTT. Its translation: CASSLGREYTEAFF.